A selection of T cell receptor beta chains follows, all from one sample in a study of cytomegalovirus exposure and HLA in healthy donors. Using immunoSEQ multiplex PCR, the repertoire was profiled, and TCRdb retains in-frame clones only, with some absent. The table lists under 90,000 clones, 78% of them singletons. Source material: PBMCs. These receptors all come from a man aged 40-49 years in good health and CMV-seronegative. CDR3s include the opening cysteine and the closing phenylalanine or tryptophan. The order of the fields is D gene, J gene, V gene, clone size, CDR3 DNA, CDR3 protein. D genes are given only for firm matches. Size is stated for part of the rows, as once, few or many counts, or as a class when the clone is expanded.

d_gene: -; j_gene: TRBJ1-2; v_gene: TRBV6-6; abundance: -; CDR3nt: TGTGCCAGCACTAGCTCCCCCGGCTACACCTTC; CDR3aa: CASTSSPGYTF
d_gene: TRBD1; j_gene: TRBJ1-1; v_gene: TRBV7-9; abundance: -; CDR3nt: TGTGCCAGCAGCCCCGACAGGGTCAACACTGAAGCTTTCTTT; CDR3aa: CASSPDRVNTEAFF
d_gene: TRBD1; j_gene: TRBJ1-1; v_gene: TRBV6-5; abundance: -; CDR3nt: TGTGCCAGCAGACACAGGGGTGAAGCTTTCTTT; CDR3aa: CASRHRGEAFF
d_gene: TRBD1; j_gene: TRBJ1-2; v_gene: TRBV28; abundance: -; CDR3nt: TGTGCCAGCAGTCCAGGACAGGTTACGGCAGGCGGTGGCTACACCTTC; CDR3aa: CASSPGQVTAGGGYTF
d_gene: TRBD2; j_gene: TRBJ2-1; v_gene: TRBV9; abundance: -; CDR3nt: TGTGCCAGCAGCGCAGGGGCGGGGGGGCTGAATGAGCAGTTCTTC; CDR3aa: CASSAGAGGLNEQFF
d_gene: TRBD2; j_gene: TRBJ2-3; v_gene: TRBV5-1; abundance: -; CDR3nt: TGCGCCAGCAGCTTCCGACTAGCGGGGGGCCGTCCAGATACGCAGTATTTT; CDR3aa: CASSFRLAGGRPDTQYF
d_gene: -; j_gene: TRBJ1-3; v_gene: TRBV27; abundance: -; CDR3nt: TGTGCCAGCAGCCCGGCGGGATCCGGAAACACCATATATTTT; CDR3aa: CASSPAGSGNTIYF
d_gene: -; j_gene: TRBJ2-2; v_gene: TRBV29-1; abundance: -; CDR3nt: TGCAGCGTCACAGGACAGGATGGGGTTCGCGGGGAGCTGGTTTTT; CDR3aa: CSVTGQDGVRGELVF
d_gene: TRBD2; j_gene: TRBJ2-3; v_gene: TRBV10-1; abundance: -; CDR3nt: TGCGCCAGCAGTGAAAGACTAGCGGGGAGTACAGATACGCAGTATTTT; CDR3aa: CASSERLAGSTDTQYF
d_gene: TRBD1; j_gene: TRBJ2-5; v_gene: TRBV18; abundance: -; CDR3nt: TGTGCCACCGGACAGGGTGGAGAGACCCAGTACTTC; CDR3aa: CATGQGGETQYF
d_gene: TRBD1; j_gene: TRBJ1-1; v_gene: TRBV7-3; abundance: -; CDR3nt: TGTGCCAGCAGCTTATCGGGACAGGCTACTGAAGCTTTCTTT; CDR3aa: CASSLSGQATEAFF
d_gene: -; j_gene: TRBJ1-1; v_gene: TRBV6-5; abundance: -; CDR3nt: TGTGCCAGCAGCTCAGGGGAGACTGAAGCTTTCTTT; CDR3aa: CASSSGETEAFF
d_gene: TRBD1; j_gene: TRBJ1-1; v_gene: TRBV7-9; abundance: -; CDR3nt: TGTGCCAGCAGCGCCCACATCGGACAGGGGTTTACTGAAGCTTTCTTT; CDR3aa: CASSAHIGQGFTEAFF
d_gene: TRBD2; j_gene: TRBJ2-5; v_gene: TRBV10-3; abundance: -; CDR3nt: TGTGCCACCGGGGTTCAAGCGGGGGTACAAGAGACCCAGTACTTC; CDR3aa: CATGVQAGVQETQYF
d_gene: TRBD1; j_gene: TRBJ1-6; v_gene: TRBV7-9; abundance: -; CDR3nt: TGTTCCAGCAGCCCCCCGGGACAGGGGGCTTCACCCCTCCACTTT; CDR3aa: CSSSPPGQGASPLHF
d_gene: TRBD2; j_gene: TRBJ2-5; v_gene: TRBV5-1; abundance: -; CDR3nt: TGCGCCAGCAGGCTAGCGGGGGGGCTAGAGACCCAGTACTTC; CDR3aa: CASRLAGGLETQYF
d_gene: -; j_gene: TRBJ1-1; v_gene: TRBV28; abundance: -; CDR3nt: TGTGCCAGCAGCCCTGGACAGCTGAACACTGAAGCTTTCTTT; CDR3aa: CASSPGQLNTEAFF
d_gene: -; j_gene: TRBJ1-1; v_gene: TRBV9; abundance: -; CDR3nt: TGTGCCAGCAGCGTAGGGCGGTACACTGAAGCTTTCTTT; CDR3aa: CASSVGRYTEAFF
d_gene: -; j_gene: TRBJ1-6; v_gene: TRBV4-1; abundance: -; CDR3nt: TGCGCCAGCAGCCAAGAGGGCGCGAGCTCCTATAATTCACCCCTCCACTTT; CDR3aa: CASSQEGASSYNSPLHF
d_gene: TRBD1; j_gene: TRBJ2-7; v_gene: TRBV6-6; abundance: -; CDR3nt: TGTGCCATAAACAGGGGGTCGGCCTACGAGCAGTACTTC; CDR3aa: CAINRGSAYEQYF
d_gene: TRBD1; j_gene: TRBJ1-3; v_gene: TRBV5-1; abundance: -; CDR3nt: TGCGCCAGCAGCCTAGGACAGGGAGGAAACACCATATATTTT; CDR3aa: CASSLGQGGNTIYF
d_gene: -; j_gene: TRBJ1-2; v_gene: TRBV25-1; abundance: once; CDR3nt: TGTGCCAGCAGTGATTCCAGGGGAGGGAATATAGGCTACACCTTC; CDR3aa: CASSDSRGGNIGYTF
d_gene: -; j_gene: TRBJ2-6; v_gene: TRBV9; abundance: -; CDR3nt: TGTGCCAGCAGCTCGACATCTGGGGCCAACGTCCTGACTTTC; CDR3aa: CASSSTSGANVLTF
d_gene: -; j_gene: TRBJ2-2; v_gene: TRBV5-4; abundance: -; CDR3nt: TGTGCCAGCAGCTTGCGCAGGGATGGGACCGGGGAGCTGTTTTTT; CDR3aa: CASSLRRDGTGELFF
d_gene: -; j_gene: TRBJ1-3; v_gene: TRBV29-1; abundance: -; CDR3nt: TGCAGCGTTGAAGGGAGGGCCGGGAGCTCTGGAAACACCATATATTTT; CDR3aa: CSVEGRAGSSGNTIYF
d_gene: TRBD1; j_gene: TRBJ1-2; v_gene: TRBV11-2; abundance: once; CDR3nt: TGTGCCAGCAGATCAACAGGGGTCCGCTTCTCTTCTTTGACCTTC; CDR3aa: CASRSTGVRFSSLTF
d_gene: -; j_gene: TRBJ2-1; v_gene: TRBV9; abundance: -; CDR3nt: TGTGCCAGCAGCGCCCGGTCACCCTACAATGAGCAGTTCTTC; CDR3aa: CASSARSPYNEQFF
d_gene: -; j_gene: TRBJ1-1; v_gene: TRBV5-6; abundance: -; CDR3nt: TGTGCCAGCAGCTTAAATAGGAACACTGAAGCTTTCTTT; CDR3aa: CASSLNRNTEAFF
d_gene: -; j_gene: TRBJ1-1; v_gene: TRBV6-6; abundance: -; CDR3nt: TGTGCCAGCAGTCAAGGGGGAAACACTGAAGCTTTCTTT; CDR3aa: CASSQGGNTEAFF
d_gene: -; j_gene: TRBJ1-5; v_gene: TRBV19; abundance: -; CDR3nt: TGTGCCTCAAGGGGGGGTCAGCCCCAGCATTTT; CDR3aa: CASRGGQPQHF
d_gene: -; j_gene: TRBJ1-1; v_gene: TRBV7-9; abundance: -; CDR3nt: TGTGCCAGCAACGACAACCTGGGGAACACTGAAGCTTTCTTT; CDR3aa: CASNDNLGNTEAFF
d_gene: -; j_gene: TRBJ2-1; v_gene: TRBV6-5; abundance: -; CDR3nt: TGTGCCACTCTTCCCCGGGACACTTCTTACAATGAGCAGTTCTTC; CDR3aa: CATLPRDTSYNEQFF
d_gene: -; j_gene: TRBJ2-7; v_gene: TRBV29-1; abundance: -; CDR3nt: TGCAGCGTTGTGAATTACGGCTCCTACGAGCAGTACTTC; CDR3aa: CSVVNYGSYEQYF
d_gene: TRBD1; j_gene: TRBJ1-1; v_gene: TRBV2; abundance: -; CDR3nt: TGTGCCAGCAGTGAGGCTACAGGGGGAACGGGAGCTTTCTTT; CDR3aa: CASSEATGGTGAFF
d_gene: -; j_gene: TRBJ1-1; v_gene: TRBV25-1; abundance: -; CDR3nt: TGTGCCAGCAGTAAAGCCGTCGGCACTGAAGCTTTCTTT; CDR3aa: CASSKAVGTEAFF
d_gene: TRBD1; j_gene: TRBJ1-1; v_gene: TRBV5-1; abundance: once; CDR3nt: TGCGCCAGCAGGAAGCCGGGACAGCACTCTGAAGCTTTCTTT; CDR3aa: CASRKPGQHSEAFF
d_gene: -; j_gene: TRBJ1-6; v_gene: TRBV28; abundance: -; CDR3nt: TGTGCCAGCAGTTCTCGGGCGGGACGGAACTATAATTCACCCCTCCACTTT; CDR3aa: CASSSRAGRNYNSPLHF
d_gene: TRBD1; j_gene: TRBJ2-4; v_gene: TRBV6-1; abundance: -; CDR3nt: TGTGCCAGCAGTGAGGGACAGGGATTAACCAAAAACATTCAGTACTTC; CDR3aa: CASSEGQGLTKNIQYF
d_gene: -; j_gene: TRBJ1-2; v_gene: TRBV5-1; abundance: -; CDR3nt: TGCGCCAGCAGGGTCGCAGGACAGAACTATGGCTACACCTTC; CDR3aa: CASRVAGQNYGYTF
d_gene: TRBD1; j_gene: TRBJ1-1; v_gene: TRBV6-1; abundance: -; CDR3nt: TGTGCCAGCAGTGGAGGGACAGGGGGCGCTGTTCAGGCTGAAGCTTTCTTT; CDR3aa: CASSGGTGGAVQAEAFF
d_gene: -; j_gene: TRBJ1-4; v_gene: TRBV5-1; abundance: -; CDR3nt: TGCGCCAGCAGCTTGGAGGCGGTGTACACCGGTCTGTTTTTT; CDR3aa: CASSLEAVYTGLFF
d_gene: -; j_gene: TRBJ1-2; v_gene: TRBV5-1; abundance: -; CDR3nt: TGCGCCAGCAGCTTGTTTGGGGACACACAAAATGGCTACACCTTC; CDR3aa: CASSLFGDTQNGYTF
d_gene: TRBD1; j_gene: TRBJ1-3; v_gene: TRBV2; abundance: -; CDR3nt: TGTGCCAGCAGTCGGACAGGTAACTCTGGAAACACCATATATTTT; CDR3aa: CASSRTGNSGNTIYF
d_gene: -; j_gene: TRBJ2-1; v_gene: TRBV9; abundance: -; CDR3nt: TGTGCCAGCAGCGTCAGTGGGGCTGTAGGGTCCTACAATGAGCAGTTCTTC; CDR3aa: CASSVSGAVGSYNEQFF
d_gene: -; j_gene: TRBJ2-4; v_gene: TRBV21-1; abundance: -; CDR3nt: TGTGCCAGCAGCAAACCGGACGTTAGGGGGATGGCCAAAAACATTCAGTACTTC; CDR3aa: CASSKPDVRGMAKNIQYF
d_gene: TRBD1; j_gene: TRBJ1-6; v_gene: TRBV18; abundance: -; CDR3nt: TGTGCCAGCTCACCATCGACAGGGGTTGATAATTCACCCCTCCACTTT; CDR3aa: CASSPSTGVDNSPLHF
d_gene: -; j_gene: TRBJ1-2; v_gene: TRBV5-1; abundance: -; CDR3nt: TGCGCCAGCAGCCAAACGCAGTGGTCTAACTATGGCTACACCTTC; CDR3aa: CASSQTQWSNYGYTF
d_gene: -; j_gene: TRBJ1-2; v_gene: TRBV21-1; abundance: once; CDR3nt: TGTGCCAGCAGCAAAGCTAGTCCTAACTATGGCTACACCTTC; CDR3aa: CASSKASPNYGYTF
d_gene: -; j_gene: TRBJ1-1; v_gene: TRBV6-5; abundance: -; CDR3nt: TGTGCCAGCAGTTACGGTCGGGGGAACACTGAAGCTTTCTTT; CDR3aa: CASSYGRGNTEAFF
d_gene: -; j_gene: TRBJ2-1; v_gene: TRBV27; abundance: -; CDR3nt: TGTGCCAGCAGCCTCAGGGGAGATAATGAGCAGTTCTTC; CDR3aa: CASSLRGDNEQFF
d_gene: TRBD1; j_gene: TRBJ1-4; v_gene: TRBV18; abundance: -; CDR3nt: TGTGCCAGCTCACCTTCCGGGACAGGAGAATTTGCAACTAATGAAAAACTGTTTTTT; CDR3aa: CASSPSGTGEFATNEKLFF
d_gene: TRBD1; j_gene: TRBJ1-6; v_gene: TRBV7-9; abundance: -; CDR3nt: TGTGCCAGCAGCCTTGGGACAGGGGGAAGTTACTCCTATAATTCACCCCTCCACTTT; CDR3aa: CASSLGTGGSYSYNSPLHF
d_gene: -; j_gene: TRBJ1-2; v_gene: TRBV5-6; abundance: -; CDR3nt: TGTGCCAGCAGGAAGGGACTTCTCTATGGCTACCCCTTC; CDR3aa: CASRKGLLYGYPF